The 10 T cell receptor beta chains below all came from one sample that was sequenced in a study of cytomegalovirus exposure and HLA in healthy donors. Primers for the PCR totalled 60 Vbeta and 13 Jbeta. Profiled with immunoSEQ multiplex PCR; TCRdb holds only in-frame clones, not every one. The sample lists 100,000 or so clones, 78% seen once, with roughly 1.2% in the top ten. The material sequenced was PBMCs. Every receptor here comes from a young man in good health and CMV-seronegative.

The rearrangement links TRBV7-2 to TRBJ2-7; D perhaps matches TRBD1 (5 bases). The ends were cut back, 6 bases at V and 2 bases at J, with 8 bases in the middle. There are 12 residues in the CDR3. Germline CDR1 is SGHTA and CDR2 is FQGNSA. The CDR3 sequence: CASRDSAYEQYF. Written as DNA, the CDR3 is TGTGCCAGCAGAGACAGTGCCTACGAGCAGTACTTC.

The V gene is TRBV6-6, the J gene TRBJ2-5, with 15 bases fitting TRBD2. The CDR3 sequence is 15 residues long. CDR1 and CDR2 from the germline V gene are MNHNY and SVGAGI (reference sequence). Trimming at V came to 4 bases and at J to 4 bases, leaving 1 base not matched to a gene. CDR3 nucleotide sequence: TGTGCCAGCAGTTCGGGACTAGCGGGAGGAGAGACCCAGTACTTC. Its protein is CASSSGLAGGETQYF.

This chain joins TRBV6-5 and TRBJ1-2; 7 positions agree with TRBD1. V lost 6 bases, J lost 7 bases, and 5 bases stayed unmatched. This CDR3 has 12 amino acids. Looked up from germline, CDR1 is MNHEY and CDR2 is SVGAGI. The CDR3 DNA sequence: TGTGCCAGCAGCCCGACAGGGTCTGGCTACACCTTC. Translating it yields CASSPTGSGYTF.

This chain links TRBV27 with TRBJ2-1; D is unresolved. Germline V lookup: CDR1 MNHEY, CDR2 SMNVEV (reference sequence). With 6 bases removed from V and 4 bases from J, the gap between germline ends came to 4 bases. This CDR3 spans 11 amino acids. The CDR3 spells CASSQYNEQFF. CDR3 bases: TGTGCCAGCAGCCAATACAATGAGCAGTTCTTC.

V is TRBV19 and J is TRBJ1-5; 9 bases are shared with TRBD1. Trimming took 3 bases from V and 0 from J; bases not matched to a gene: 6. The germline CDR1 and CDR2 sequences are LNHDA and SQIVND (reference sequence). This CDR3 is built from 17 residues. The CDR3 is CASSIMDRGYSNQPQHF. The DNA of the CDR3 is TGTGCCAGTAGTATCATGGACAGGGGATATAGCAATCAGCCCCAGCATTTT.

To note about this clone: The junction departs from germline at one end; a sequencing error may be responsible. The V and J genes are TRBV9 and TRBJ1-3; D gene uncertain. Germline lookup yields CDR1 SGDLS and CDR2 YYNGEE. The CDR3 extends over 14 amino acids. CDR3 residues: CASTGGLSGSTIYF. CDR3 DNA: TGTGCCAGCACCGGAGGGCTCTCTGGAAGCACCATATATTTT.

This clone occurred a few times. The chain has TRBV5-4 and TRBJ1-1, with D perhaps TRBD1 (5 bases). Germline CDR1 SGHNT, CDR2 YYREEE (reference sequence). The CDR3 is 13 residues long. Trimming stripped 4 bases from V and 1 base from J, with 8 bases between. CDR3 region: CASSPRGNTEAFF. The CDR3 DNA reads TGTGCCAGCAGCCCTAGGGGGAACACTGAAGCTTTCTTT.

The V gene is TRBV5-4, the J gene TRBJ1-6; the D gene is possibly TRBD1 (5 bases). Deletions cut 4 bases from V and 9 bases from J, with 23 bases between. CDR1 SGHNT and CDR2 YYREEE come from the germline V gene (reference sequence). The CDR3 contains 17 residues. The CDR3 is CASSELMTQGVGSPLHF. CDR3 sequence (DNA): TGTGCCAGCAGCGAGCTCATGACCCAGGGTGTGGGTTCACCCCTCCACTTT.

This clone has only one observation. The CDR3 nucleotides read TGTGCCAGCAGCGGGGCAGGGGGGAAGGGGTTCTTC. Translation gives CASSGAGGKGFF. The J gene is TRBJ2-1, the V gene TRBV5-4; D possibly corresponds to TRBD1 (7 bases). Germline V gives CDR1 SGHNT, CDR2 YYREEE (reference sequence). The germline V and J ends were trimmed by 4 bases and 15 bases, with 17 bases remaining between them. The CDR3 covers 12 residues.

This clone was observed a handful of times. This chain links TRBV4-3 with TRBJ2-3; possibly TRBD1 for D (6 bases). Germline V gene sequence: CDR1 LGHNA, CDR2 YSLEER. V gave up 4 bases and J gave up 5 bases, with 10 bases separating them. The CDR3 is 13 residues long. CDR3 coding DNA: TGCGCCAGCAGCCTGGGGGCTTTAGATACGCAGTATTTT. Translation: CASSLGALDTQYF.